The 26 T cell receptor beta chains given below trace back to one sample, sequenced in a study of blood T cells in healthy people across ages. Through a sample-barcoded 5' primer and a J-beta primer mix, a second PCR was run for roughly 6 to 11 cycles. TCRdb analysed the 5' RACE reads with MiXCR anew, one entry per CDR3 protein. Of some 710,000 distinct CDR3 sequences listed, about 45% are singletons. Material for sequencing was blood. These receptors were taken from a man older than 75 in good health.

The rearrangement links TRBV29-1 to TRBJ1-2, with D perhaps TRBD1 (5 bases). This CDR3 has 12 amino acids. The V end lost 6 bases, the J end lost 7 bases, and 15 bases lay between the germline ends. Germline CDR1 is SQVTM and CDR2 is ANQGSEA. The CDR3 spells CSVRDARPGYTF. CDR3 nucleotides: TGCAGCGTCCGGGACGCACGCCCTGGCTACACCTTC.

This clonotype was seen a handful of times. This sequence joins TRBV9 and TRBJ2-7; 9 positions agree with TRBD2. Germline CDR1 reads SGDLS; CDR2 reads YYNGEE. The V segment lost 3 bases and the J segment 8 bases; nucleotides outside the gene matches: 12. The CDR3 contains 15 residues. The CDR3 DNA follows: TGTGCCAGCAGCGACGGTTCGGGACTAGCTATGCAGCAGTACTTC. Amino acids: CASSDGSGLAMQQYF.

The chain uses TRBV28 and TRBJ2-3; 8 bases are a match to TRBD2. The CDR3 extends over 15 amino acids. V shed 6 bases, J shed 4 bases, and the junction held 9 bases outside the gene matches. The V gene's germline CDR1 is MDHEN and CDR2 SYDVKM. The CDR3 here is CASRKSGRAPDTQYF. The CDR3 nucleotides read TGTGCCAGCAGGAAAAGCGGGAGAGCTCCAGATACGCAGTATTTT.

The J gene is TRBJ2-1, the V gene TRBV10-2; 7 nucleotides match TRBD2. Germline V gives CDR1 WSHSY, CDR2 SAAADI. This CDR3 spans 17 amino acids. The V segment lost 5 bases and the J segment 8 bases; nucleotides outside the gene matches: 18. The CDR3 coding sequence is TGCGCCAGCAGTCAACTAGCGCCCGTCGTTGGGAACGATGAGCAGTTCTTC. Its protein product is CASSQLAPVVGNDEQFF.

Turning to this clonotype: Since a much larger clone is just one base distant, this may be a read error. The chain joins TRBV29-1 to TRBJ2-1, with 8 bases lining up with TRBD2. After removal of 4 bases from V and 6 bases from J, the junction contained 5 bases not matched to a gene. Germline CDR1 SQVTM, CDR2 ANQGSEA. The CDR3 consists of 13 residues. The CDR3 bases are TGCAGCGTTGGGACTAGCAGGACCAATGAGCAGTTCTTC. This sequence encodes CSVGTSRTNEQFF.

Only a few counts were recorded for this clonotype. The V gene is TRBV5-1, the J gene TRBJ2-7; D is unclear. Germline V CDR1 and CDR2: SGHRS, YFSETQ. V was trimmed by 2 bases and J by 0 bases, leaving 9 bases between them. The CDR3 runs to 14 residues. The CDR3 here is CASSFALRSYEQYF. CDR3 nucleotide sequence: TGCGCCAGCAGCTTCGCCCTTCGCTCCTACGAGCAGTACTTC.

This chain links TRBV7-9 with TRBJ2-3; 8 nucleotides align to TRBD1. Germline loops: CDR1 SEHNR, CDR2 FQNEAQ (reference sequence). Trimming took 8 bases from V and 3 from J; bases not matched to a gene: 10. The CDR3 sequence is 15 residues long. The chain's CDR3 is CASGITGGGTDTQYF. DNA for the CDR3: TGTGCCAGCGGGATAACAGGGGGTGGAACAGATACGCAGTATTTT.

V usage is TRBV7-9 and J usage is TRBJ2-1, with a possible D match to TRBD2 (7 bases). Trimming removed 5 bases from V and 2 bases from J, with 16 bases in between. The CDR3 covers 16 residues. CDR1 is SEHNR and CDR2 is FQNEAQ in the germline V gene (reference sequence). In nucleotides, the CDR3 is TGTGCCAGCAGCCCTACGGGGGGACAACCCTACAATGAGCAGTTCTTC. Protein product: CASSPTGGQPYNEQFF.

The chain employs TRBV15 and TRBJ2-7; weak D call: TRBD1 (5 bases). Germline V gene data show CDR1 as LNHNV and CDR2 as YYDKDF (reference sequence). The CDR3 extends over 17 amino acids. V lost 3 bases to trimming and J lost 3 bases, with 21 bases between them. The DNA of the CDR3 is TGTGCCACCAGCAGCGATGAAAGGACCCCAGGGTTCTACGAGCAGTACTTC. Translated, it gives CATSSDERTPGFYEQYF.

The chain uses TRBV28 and TRBJ2-7; 7 nucleotides align to TRBD2. The V gene end was trimmed by 7 bases and the J gene end by 2 bases; junction bases not matched to a gene: 8. The CDR3 contains 14 residues. Germline CDR1 is MDHEN and CDR2 is SYDVKM. CDR3 in amino acids: CASTGGTSPYEQYF. CDR3 nucleotide sequence: TGTGCCAGCACGGGAGGAACATCCCCCTACGAGCAGTACTTC.

This clonotype turned up a few times. The chain employs TRBV4-2 and TRBJ2-7; 12 positions agree with TRBD2. The length of the CDR3 is 17 residues. V shed 0 bases, J shed 1 base, and the junction held 4 bases outside the gene matches. The germline V gene encodes CDR1 LGHNA and CDR2 YNFKEQ. This CDR3 reads CASSQESGTSGSYEQYF. The CDR3 DNA reads TGTGCCAGCAGCCAAGAGAGCGGGACTAGCGGGTCCTACGAGCAGTACTTC.

This clonotype appeared a few times. The chain couples TRBV13 to TRBJ1-2, with a tentative D call TRBD1 (5 bases). The V gene's germline CDR1 is PRHDT and CDR2 FYEKMQ (reference sequence). The CDR3 is 14 amino acids. V was clipped by 0 bases and J by 1 base, with 6 bases between them. This CDR3 is CASSLGRVNYGYTF. The CDR3 DNA follows: TGTGCCAGCAGCTTAGGCAGGGTTAACTATGGCTACACCTTC. Full variable domain (remainder filled in from reference TRBV13 and TRBJ1-2): AAGVIQSPRHLIKEKRETATLKCYPIPRHDTVYWYQQGPGQDPQFLISFYEKMQSDKGSIPDRFSAQQFSDYHSELNMSSLELGDSALYFCASSLGRVNYGYTFGSGTRLTVV.

This clonotype was observed a handful of times. V gene TRBV14 combines with J gene TRBJ2-3, with D perhaps assigned TRBD1 or TRBD2 (5 bases each). This CDR3 is built from 16 residues. Trimming pared 1 base from V and 4 bases from J, leaving 15 bases between. The V gene's germline CDR1 is SGHDN and CDR2 FVKESK. The CDR3 is CASSQVHRTGPDTQYF. As DNA, the CDR3 is TGTGCCAGCAGCCAAGTTCATCGGACGGGGCCAGATACGCAGTATTTT.

J is TRBJ2-7 and V is TRBV6-2 or TRBV6-3, with 8 bases that match TRBD2. The CDR3 is made up of 19 amino acids. V trimming: 0 bases; J trimming: 7 bases; junction bases outside the gene matches: 20. Germline V gives CDR1 MNHEY, CDR2 SVGEGT. CDR3: CASSYSTPTSGSWYSEQYF. As DNA, the CDR3 is TGTGCCAGCAGTTACTCGACTCCAACTAGCGGTTCTTGGTACAGTGAGCAGTACTTC.

The chain recombines TRBV7-3 with TRBJ1-2, with D hard to call. Trimming took 4 bases from V and 8 from J, leaving 17 bases between them. This CDR3 has 14 amino acids. CDR1 and CDR2 from the germline V gene are SGHTA and FQGTGA. CDR3 sequence reads: CASSSDDGPRGYTF. The CDR3 DNA reads as TGTGCCAGCAGCTCCGACGACGGTCCTCGGGGCTACACCTTC.

In its sample, this clonotype was seen many times. The chain uses TRBV29-1 and TRBJ2-1, with 10 bases that match TRBD2. Germline V gene sequence: CDR1 SQVTM, CDR2 ANQGSEA. This CDR3 region has 15 residues. The V and J ends lost 6 bases and 9 bases, in that order; junction bases with no gene match: 14. CDR3 residues: CSVAKGASGSSEQFF. The CDR3 region has the DNA TGCAGCGTCGCAAAAGGGGCTAGCGGGAGTTCTGAGCAGTTCTTC.

This chain joins TRBV29-1 and TRBJ2-1; D remains ambiguous. V was pared by 4 bases and J by 9 bases, with 16 bases between. The CDR3 covers 13 residues. Germline lookup yields CDR1 SQVTM and CDR2 ANQGSEA. The CDR3 sequence is CSVGVVEFGEQFF. The CDR3 DNA reads TGCAGCGTTGGAGTAGTTGAGTTCGGTGAGCAGTTCTTC.

The chain's CDR3 is CASRPHTSGRGEQYF. The CDR3 DNA sequence: TGTGCCAGCAGGCCCCATACTAGCGGGAGAGGGGAGCAGTACTTC. The chain employs TRBV11-3 and TRBJ2-5; the match to TRBD2 covers 11 bases. J gave up 11 bases and V 6 bases, and 14 bases lay outside the gene matches. CDR1 is SGHNT, CDR2 YENEEA, per germline. The CDR3 is 15 amino acids.

V and J are TRBV7-6 and TRBJ1-5; D not certain. Germline loops: CDR1 SGHVS, CDR2 FNYEAQ. CDR3 length: 13 amino acids. Deletions cut 2 bases from V and 6 bases from J, with 8 bases between. The CDR3 DNA sequence: TGTGCCAGCAGCTTAAGCCTCTTTCAGCCCCAGCATTTT. Residues: CASSLSLFQPQHF.

The chain couples TRBV6-2 or TRBV6-3 to TRBJ2-5, with 8 bases aligning to TRBD2. The junction had 11 bases not matched to a gene; V was cut back by 0 bases and J by 11 bases. The CDR3 extends over 15 amino acids. Germline lookup yields CDR1 MNHEY and CDR2 SVGEGT. The CDR3 nucleotides are TGTGCCAGCAGTTACTCCCAGCGGGGGACTCTCTCGCAGTACTTC. Translated, it gives CASSYSQRGTLSQYF.

The chain carries TRBV4-2 and TRBJ2-7, with D perhaps TRBD1 (6 bases). The CDR3 covers 14 residues. V lost 2 bases, J lost 2 bases, and 10 bases lay in between. Germline assignment: CDR1 LGHNA and CDR2 YNFKEQ. The CDR3 DNA follows: TGTGCCAGCAGCCAAACTGACAGGACCTACGAGCAGTACTTC. Translated, it gives CASSQTDRTYEQYF.

The chain recombines TRBV13 with TRBJ2-5; no definite D call. This CDR3 is built from 14 residues. V was clipped by 1 base and J by 3 bases, with 9 bases between them. From germline, CDR1 is PRHDT and CDR2 FYEKMQ (reference sequence). As DNA, the CDR3 is TGTGCCAGCAGCTTAGTAACCTCCAAAGAGACCCAGTACTTC. Translation: CASSLVTSKETQYF. The variable domain in full, with the rest retrieved from reference TRBV13 and TRBJ2-5, is AAGVIQSPRHLIKEKRETATLKCYPIPRHDTVYWYQQGPGQDPQFLISFYEKMQSDKGSIPDRFSAQQFSDYHSELNMSSLELGDSALYFCASSLVTSKETQYFGPGTRLLVL.

This clonotype was picked up a small number of times. The V call is TRBV28, the J call TRBJ2-1, with D unresolved. Germline V lookup: CDR1 MDHEN, CDR2 SYDVKM. The V gene lost 7 bases and the J gene lost 1 base, with 8 bases spanning the gap. The CDR3 is 13 residues long. The CDR3 spells CASIERSYNEQFF. The CDR3, as DNA: TGTGCCAGCATTGAACGTTCCTACAATGAGCAGTTCTTC.

The chain employs TRBV7-3 and TRBJ2-1, with 7 bases that match TRBD2. Losses at the gene ends were 1 base for V and 2 bases for J; bases not matched to a gene: 14. Germline assignment: CDR1 SGHTA and CDR2 FQGTGA. The length of the CDR3 is 19 residues. The CDR3 DNA reads as TGTGCCAGCAGCTTAAAACCCAACCTACGGAGCGGGACCTACAATGAGCAGTTCTTC. Protein sequence: CASSLKPNLRSGTYNEQFF. Full variable domain (outside the CDR3, taken from reference TRBV7-3 and TRBJ2-1): GAGVSQTPSNKVTEKGKYVELRCDPISGHTALYWYRQSLGQGPEFLIYFQGTGAADDSGLPNDRFFAVRPEGSVSTLKIQRTERGDSAVYLCASSLKPNLRSGTYNEQFFGPGTRLTVL.

There are a few counts of this clonotype. The V and J genes are TRBV10-3 and TRBJ2-1, with 15 bases that match TRBD2. Looked up from germline, CDR1 is ENHRY and CDR2 is SYGVKD. V was pared by 5 bases and J by 7 bases, with 6 bases of the junction left unmatched. The CDR3 extends over 16 amino acids. In DNA form, the CDR3 reads TGTGCCATCAGTAAACCCGGGACTAGCGGGAGGAATGAGCAGTTCTTC. It yields the protein CAISKPGTSGRNEQFF.

Only a few counts were recorded for this clonotype. J is TRBJ2-1 and V is TRBV7-9; 9 nucleotides line up with TRBD1. TRBJ2-7 matches the DNA end more closely, so the J call is doubtful. The CDR3 sequence is 15 residues long. Germline V gene lookup returns CDR1 SEHNR and CDR2 FQNEAQ (reference sequence). The CDR3 coding sequence is TGTGCCAGCAGCTTAGAGGGACAGGGCAACAATGAGCAGTACTTC. This sequence encodes CASSLEGQGNNEQYF.